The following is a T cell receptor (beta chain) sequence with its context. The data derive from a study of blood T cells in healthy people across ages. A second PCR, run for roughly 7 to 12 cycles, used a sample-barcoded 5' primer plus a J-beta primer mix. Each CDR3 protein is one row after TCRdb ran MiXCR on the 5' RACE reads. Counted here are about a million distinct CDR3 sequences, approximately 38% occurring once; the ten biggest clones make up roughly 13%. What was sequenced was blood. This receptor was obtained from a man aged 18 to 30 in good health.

Here the CDR3 DNA reads TGCGCCAGCAGCCGGACAGGGGGCAACAATCAGCCCCAGCATTTT. It is translated as CASSRTGGNNQPQHF. This chain joins TRBV4-1 and TRBJ1-5; 11 bases align to TRBD1. The CDR3 has 15 residues. V lost 4 bases and J lost 3; bases outside the gene matches: 2. CDR1 and CDR2 from the germline V gene are MGHRA and YSYEKL.